The TCR beta chain described here comes from a study of metastatic and nonmetastatic thyroid tumors. Patients underwent thyroid surgery, and none had received any treatment before it. J lost 4 bases, V lost 2 bases, and 8 bases had no gene match. The CDR3 spans 16 residues. In germline, CDR1 is SGHRS, CDR2 YFSETQ. TCRdb reassembled clones from the PCR reads with MiXCR. Here the sample spans 15,000 to 20,000 clones, about 15% being singletons. This clone was counted many times. The sample holds other DNA sequences that translate to the same CDR3. The chain links TRBV5-1 to TRBJ2-2; 7 bases match TRBD2. The sample taken for sequencing was blood. The sequence was collected from a female donor with papillary thyroid cancer or a benign thyroid nodule (not recorded which). Some clones in this sample may be carry-over from other donors' samples. DNA for the CDR3: TGCGCCAGCAGCTTCGCGGGGGACCCGGGCACCGGGGAGCTGTTTTTT. Its protein product is CASSFAGDPGTGELFF.